Below are 20 T cell receptor beta chains sequenced from a single sample in a study of blood T cell repertoires in COVID-19. Clones were read by immunoSEQ multiplex PCR, and TCRdb kept only the in-frame ones, dropping some. The sample consists of a few hundred thousand clones, 70% to 90% of them appearing once. Sequencing was carried out using PBMCs or T cells enriched from blood (not recorded which). The receptors here all came from a woman in her 30s who had recovered from COVID-19.

V usage is TRBV28 and J usage is TRBJ1-2, with no clear D. The CDR3 extends over 11 amino acids. The V end was cut by 5 bases, the J end by 8 bases, with 9 bases between. Germline V gives CDR1 MDHEN, CDR2 SYDVKM. The DNA of the CDR3 is TGTGCCAGCAGTGATAGGGAGGGCTACACCTTC. Amino acid sequence: CASSDREGYTF.

The chain links TRBV6-6 to TRBJ1-2, with a weak D call TRBD1 (5 bases). This CDR3 contains 13 residues. Trimming left V 2 bases short and J 3 bases short, with 7 bases between. Germline V CDR1 and CDR2: MNHNY, SVGAGI (reference sequence). The DNA of the CDR3 is TGTGCCAGCAGTTACGGCAGGGACTATGGCTACACCTTC. It encodes CASSYGRDYGYTF.

The chain combines TRBV29-1 with TRBJ2-1, with no clear D. The CDR3 is 9 amino acids. V shed 6 bases and J shed 14 bases, with 11 bases lying between them. Germline V lookup: CDR1 SQVTM, CDR2 ANQGSEA. CDR3 region: CSVSEFEFF. CDR3 nucleotide sequence: TGCAGCGTCTCAGAATTTGAGTTCTTC.

The chain recombines TRBV7-3 with TRBJ2-2; TRBD2 agrees at 10 bases. V lost 5 bases and J lost 0; bases outside the gene matches: 9. The CDR3 runs to 18 residues. From germline, CDR1 is SGHTA and CDR2 FQGTGA. The CDR3 DNA follows: TGTGCCAGCAGCCCATCAGCTAGCGGGGGCTCGAACACCGGGGAGCTGTTTTTT. Protein sequence: CASSPSASGGSNTGELFF. Combining the CDR3 with reference TRBV7-3 and TRBJ2-2 gives the whole variable domain GAGVSQTPSNKVTEKGKYVELRCDPISGHTALYWYRQSLGQGPEFLIYFQGTGAADDSGLPNDRFFAVRPEGSVSTLKIQRTERGDSAVYLCASSPSASGGSNTGELFFGEGSRLTVL.

CDR3: CASSLVSGLELVAFF. The DNA for the CDR3 is TGTGCCAGCAGCTTGGTTTCTGGGCTGGAACTTGTAGCTTTCTTT. The chain is built from TRBV5-5 and TRBJ1-1; no firm D call. Germline-derived CDR1 and CDR2 are SGHKS and YYEKEE (reference sequence). V was trimmed by 0 bases and J by 10 bases, leaving 19 bases between them. CDR3 size: 15 residues.

J is TRBJ1-3 and V is TRBV4-2, with D possibly being TRBD1 (5 bases). V lost 0 bases and J lost 6, with 24 bases in between. The CDR3 is 19 amino acids. Per the germline V gene, CDR1 is LGHNA and CDR2 is YNFKEQ. DNA for the CDR3: TGTGCCAGCAGCCAAGAGGCGACGGGAGGGGCGAGTCGGGTAAACACCATATATTTT. As protein: CASSQEATGGASRVNTIYF.

This chain connects TRBV10-2 to TRBJ2-3; TRBD1 might be the D (6 bases). Per the germline V gene, CDR1 is WSHSY and CDR2 is SAAADI. V was trimmed by 8 bases and J by 5 bases, leaving 11 bases between them. CDR3 length: 12 residues. The CDR3 loop reads CASLIGGDTQYF. The CDR3 DNA reads as TGCGCCAGCTTGATAGGGGGAGATACGCAGTATTTT.

V is TRBV30 and J is TRBJ1-6; TRBD1 agrees at 7 bases. Germline V gene sequence: CDR1 GTSNPN, CDR2 SVGIG (reference sequence). Trimming cost V 7 bases and J 9 bases; bases outside gene matches: 6. This CDR3 region has 12 residues. The CDR3 nucleotides read TGTGCCTCTGACAGGGCTACTTCACCCCTCCACTTT. Protein sequence: CASDRATSPLHF.

This rearrangement joins TRBV14 to TRBJ1-1; 10 bases map to TRBD1. CDR3 length equals 16 residues. CDR1 and CDR2 from the germline V gene are SGHDN and FVKESK. V dropped 4 bases and J dropped 2; count of bases not matched to a gene: 7. CDR3 bases: TGTGCCAGCAGCCTTAGACAGGGGGCAACCAACACTGAAGCTTTCTTT. As protein: CASSLRQGATNTEAFF.

The chain carries TRBV5-1 and TRBJ1-5; D possibly corresponds to TRBD1 (5 bases). The germline V gene has CDR1 SGHRS and CDR2 YFSETQ. Trimming cost V 4 bases and J 1 base, with 15 bases left between them. This CDR3 region has 16 residues. The CDR3 loop is CASSPGTGASNQPQHF. The CDR3 coding sequence is TGCGCCAGCAGCCCAGGGACTGGGGCGAGCAATCAGCCCCAGCATTTT. Drawing the rest from reference TRBV5-1 and TRBJ1-5, the complete variable domain is KAGVTQTPRYLIKTRGQQVTLSCSPISGHRSVSWYQQTPGQGLQFLFEYFSETQRNKGNFPGRFSGRQFSNSRSEMNVSTLELGDSALYLCASSPGTGASNQPQHFGDGTRLSIL.

The V call is TRBV11-2, the J call TRBJ2-1; 7 bases align to TRBD2. The CDR3 contains 16 residues. The junction had 15 bases not matched to a gene; V was cut back by 5 bases and J by 8 bases. Germline CDR1 reads SGHAT; CDR2 reads FQNNGV. The CDR3 loop reads CASSPPGGGVSDEQFF. Written as DNA, the CDR3 is TGTGCCAGCAGCCCGCCTGGCGGGGGAGTCTCCGATGAGCAGTTCTTC.

The V call is TRBV5-1, the J call TRBJ2-1, with D maybe TRBD1 (6 bases). V lost 1 base to trimming and J lost 5 bases, with 13 bases between them. The CDR3 totals 15 residues. Looked up from germline, CDR1 is SGHRS and CDR2 is YFSETQ. The CDR3 nucleotides are TGCGCCAGCAGCTTGCGTCAGGGGTCCCACAATGAGCAGTTCTTC. Translating gives CASSLRQGSHNEQFF.

Here the CDR3 DNA reads TGTGCCAGCAGTTACGCGGGACAGCCCCGGAGGAATGGCTACACCTTC. Translated: CASSYAGQPRRNGYTF. The chain links TRBV6-5 to TRBJ1-2; 7 bases line up with TRBD1. The CDR3 loop spans 16 amino acids. Germline V lookup: CDR1 MNHEY, CDR2 SVGAGI. Trimming cost V 2 bases and J 6 bases; bases outside gene matches: 12.

This rearrangement joins TRBV9 to TRBJ2-4, with D perhaps matching TRBD2 (5 bases). Deletions cut 2 bases from V and 9 bases from J, with 12 bases between. Germline V CDR1 and CDR2: SGDLS, YYNGEE. The CDR3 has 13 amino acids. CDR3 bases: TGTGCCAGCAGCGTCGGGATCTGGGGCATTCAGTACTTC. Its protein product is CASSVGIWGIQYF.

CDR3 coding DNA: TGTGCCAGCAGTAATAGCGGGGAGCAGTTCTTC. Translating gives CASSNSGEQFF. The rearrangement links TRBV6-2 or TRBV6-3 to TRBJ2-1, with 7 bases identical to TRBD2. CDR1 and CDR2 (germline): MNHEY, SVGEGT. V trimming: 5 bases; J trimming: 10 bases; junction bases outside the gene matches: 2. CDR3 length equals 11 residues.

The chain uses TRBV2 and TRBJ2-2; 7 bases match TRBD1. CDR1 is SNHLY and CDR2 is FYNNEI in the germline V gene. J was trimmed by 6 bases and V by 6 bases; bases with no gene match: 10. The CDR3 has 15 amino acids. CDR3 nucleotide sequence: TGTGCCAGCAGCCGTATGACAGGGAGCCCCGGGGAGCTGTTTTTT. Amino acid sequence: CASSRMTGSPGELFF.

The chain has TRBV9 and TRBJ2-7; D remains unclear. The CDR3 consists of 14 residues. V was shortened by 0 bases and J by 0 bases, with 7 bases between the two germline ends. Germline V gene sequence: CDR1 SGDLS, CDR2 YYNGEE. As DNA, the CDR3 is TGTGCCAGCAGCGTAGCGGTCGGCTCCTACGAGCAGTACTTC. Translated, it gives CASSVAVGSYEQYF.

The gene calls are TRBV2 and TRBJ1-3; no definite D call. Germline CDR1 is SNHLY and CDR2 is FYNNEI. The V and J ends lost 7 bases and 0 bases respectively, with 16 bases between them. The CDR3 has 16 amino acids. CDR3: CASTDAGLHSGNTIYF. The CDR3 coding sequence is TGTGCCAGCACCGACGCGGGTCTACACTCTGGAAACACCATATATTTT.

The gene calls are TRBV11-2 and TRBJ2-1; maybe TRBD1 (6 bases). V shed 7 bases and J shed 4 bases, with 17 bases lying between them. Germline CDR1 SGHAT, CDR2 FQNNGV. The CDR3 runs 15 residues. Here the CDR3 DNA reads TGTGCCAGCACCCCAACCGGGACACAATACAATGAGCAGTTCTTC. It codes for CASTPTGTQYNEQFF.

The V gene is TRBV6-5, the J gene TRBJ1-4; TRBD1 is a possible D gene (6 bases). CDR1 and CDR2 (germline): MNHEY, SVGAGI. CDR3 length: 15 residues. Between the trimmed V and J ends, which lost 0 bases and 7 bases, there was a span of 12 bases. CDR3 DNA: TGTGCCAGCAGTTACTCGACAGGTGGCCCTGAAAAACTGTTTTTT. Translated: CASSYSTGGPEKLFF.